This TCR beta chain is from a study of pediatric ulcerative colitis. Study context: Most patients had pancolitis, and two had left-sided colitis. Study-wide findings and caveats: In rectum, acute severe colitis had expanded clones and less diversity. Total lymphocyte DNA, not sorted subsets, was the template.

With regard to this clone: Antigen: not known.

This was a survey-level run. Sequenced by immunoSEQ multiplex PCR; TCRdb stores in-frame clones only, minus some. The sample lists fewer than 40,000 clones, almost 85% occurring once. The CDR3 contains 15 residues. V lost 0 bases and J lost 2, with 9 bases in between. CDR1 MRHNA and CDR2 SNTAGT come from the germline V gene. This clonotype was sampled from a boy between 5 and 17 years old with severe ulcerative colitis. Material for sequencing was blood. The rearrangement uses TRBV6-4 and TRBJ2-3; D gene uncertain. The CDR3 sequence: CASSDSSSATDTQYF. CDR3 DNA sequence: TGTGCCAGCAGTGACTCTTCTTCTGCCACAGATACGCAGTATTTT.